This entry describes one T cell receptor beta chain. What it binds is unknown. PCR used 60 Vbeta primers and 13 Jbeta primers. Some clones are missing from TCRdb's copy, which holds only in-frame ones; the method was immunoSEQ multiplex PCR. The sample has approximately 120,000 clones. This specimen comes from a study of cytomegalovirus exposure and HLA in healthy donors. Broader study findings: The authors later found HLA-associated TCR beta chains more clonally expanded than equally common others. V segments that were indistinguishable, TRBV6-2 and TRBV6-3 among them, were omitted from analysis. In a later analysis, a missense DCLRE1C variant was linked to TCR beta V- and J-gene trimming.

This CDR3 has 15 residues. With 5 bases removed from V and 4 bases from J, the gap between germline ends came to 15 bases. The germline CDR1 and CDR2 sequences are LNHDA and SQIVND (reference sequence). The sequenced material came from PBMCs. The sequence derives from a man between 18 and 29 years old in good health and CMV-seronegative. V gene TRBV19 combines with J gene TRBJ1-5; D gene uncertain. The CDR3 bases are TGTGCCAGTAGTGCGGGCCCAAAAATTAATCAGCCCCAGCATTTT. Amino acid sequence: CASSAGPKINQPQHF.